The sequence of this T cell receptor (beta chain) was determined in a study of cytomegalovirus exposure and HLA in healthy donors (dated by TCRdb to 2017 to 2019). Some background on the complete study: According to an earlier analysis of several hundred of the donors, 150 million to 200 million T cells yielded 100 million or so unique TCR beta sequences and 276 Gb of sequence data. An early release covering 550 to 650 HLA-typed donors comprised 300 to 350 gigabases of sequencing data and 85 million or so unique TCR sequences. The genetic ancestry cluster associated with self-reported Caucasian donors included around four fifths of the 398 genotyped donors. The study aimed to test whether cataloging public T cell receptors could reveal signatures of past pathogen exposure. The study profiled the T cell repertoires of some 610 subjects by immunosequencing and related them to cytomegalovirus serostatus. Besides the first cohort of more than 650 subjects, a separate validation cohort made up of around 120 different subjects was used. High-throughput TCR immunosequencing, statistical association of individual TCRs with disease status, and machine learning were combined to predict cytomegalovirus infection status. To study patterns of TCR occurrence, a later analysis re-analyzed previously published TCR beta repertoires from 600 to 750 donors and added high-resolution HLA genotyping. Rather than using new phenotypic data, the later analysis identified candidate immune exposures from TCR beta sequences and from how often those sequences occurred across donors. In an earlier analysis of about 590 of the donors, high-throughput TCR beta sequencing was used to judge whether each TCR beta V gene segment behaved as functional or pseudogenic. Donor age, sex, ethnicity and CMV serostatus were compiled together with the repertoire data. A later genetic analysis took genome-wide SNP genotypes for about 55% of the 666 donors and used that subset as a discovery cohort. Every discovery cohort repertoire had been produced on one sequencing platform. HLA typing covered class I and class II loci at four-digit resolution. Typing coverage varied by locus: roughly 629-630 donors for A, B, C, DRB1 and DQB1; roughly 560 for DQA1; approximately 610 for DPA1; around 490 for DPB1. Because of strong linkage in the cohort, five DR-DQ haplotypes were treated as single units for association and clustering. Across approximately 420 genotyped donors of the cohort, an average of about 220,000 unique TCR beta nucleotide sequences per donor were sequenced, and approximately 17% of those sequences were non-productive.

Remarks on this clone: This receptor's antigen is unknown.

The full study reports these points: In a later analysis, more than 15,000 TCR beta sequences were associated with specific HLA alleles at a false discovery rate of 0.05. Presence/absence analyses assumed roughly uniform sequencing depth across donors, an assumption that may not hold. In a later analysis, several top co-occurrence clusters were reported to appear linked to parvovirus B19, influenza, CMV and Epstein-Barr virus. In a later analysis, the rate of TCR association differed among HLA loci, with DRB1 alleles having the most associated TCRs and HLA-C alleles having the fewest. In vitro tests confirmed that a few of the cytomegalovirus-associated TCR beta chains recognize cytomegalovirus antigens. A group of highly shared sequence variants was considered likely to be a technical artifact of the sequencing pipeline. In a later analysis, HLA-associated TCR beta chains were found to be more clonally expanded and to have lower generation probabilities than equally common non-associated chains. When HLA alleles, especially DR and DQ, strongly co-occurred, TCR associations were difficult to assign to individual alleles. The authors suggested that the approach could potentially be extended to other disease states and immunological phenotypes. A further reported finding was that TCR beta sequences accurately predicted the HLA-A and HLA-B alleles for most subjects in the first cohort. Most CMV-associated TCR beta chains appeared to be HLA-restricted in a later analysis, and the HLA associations seemed to be driven largely by CMV exposure. Most TCR sequences were observed very rarely across donors, whereas some public TCRs were present in many individuals. Linkage disequilibrium might explain the correlated functional status among segregating V segments, but an unknown experimental factor could not be ruled out. The classifier was reported to diagnose cytomegalovirus status with high specificity and sensitivity in both the original cohort and the validation cohort. For the cohort, immune exposure information was limited to CMV serostatus. In a later genetic analysis, a missense DCLRE1C variant was associated with V-gene and J-gene trimming of TCR beta chains, and the association was replicated in an independent cohort. Because HLA typing was unavailable for some donors at each locus, only the typed subset was used in association tests. The cohort was sequenced for TCR beta chains only, and without alpha or paired-chain data the features that could be detected were limited. A total of some 180 TCR beta chains were listed by the study as associated with cytomegalovirus. Because counts were too low, some 17 rarely observed V segments, including chromosome 9 orphons, were excluded from the earlier analysis of some 590 of the donors. In an earlier analysis of approximately 600 of the donors, most TCR beta V segments were observed in productive rearrangements about 90% or about 30% of the time, broadly matching IMGT annotations. Because the 87-base-pair reads could not distinguish some IMGT-functional V segments, including TRBV6-2 and TRBV6-3, those segments were excluded. According to a later genetic analysis, donors in an Asian-associated ancestry cluster had fewer N-insertions in productive TCRs than the approximately 630-donor mean.

Based on the germline V gene, the CDR1 and CDR2 sequences are SGDLS and YYNGEE. V lost 0 bases and J lost 2 bases; the stretch between them is 11 bases long. The cysteine opens and the phenylalanine closes a CDR3 of 15 amino acids. CDR3 DNA only is kept here, 45 bases in frame from base 1. In total, 666 healthy bone marrow donors made up the cohort. At the time of sampling, every cohort member was nominally healthy, though immune exposures that went unrecorded were likely present. The donor tested CMV seronegative, placing the donor among the 300 to 450 seronegative members of the cohort. A peripheral blood sample was provided by each donor, and peripheral blood mononuclear cells were used for TCR beta sequencing. The Qiagen DNeasy Blood Extraction Kit was used to extract genomic DNA from the blood cell samples. Receptors were amplified or captured by the immunoSEQ multiplex PCR assay. The multiplex PCR relied on a mix of 60 forward primers for TCR Vbeta segments and 13 reverse primers for TCR Jbeta segments. A multiplex PCR assay on genomic DNA amplified the CDR3 region of rearranged TCR beta genes. On the Illumina HiSeq System, the amplified TCR beta libraries were sequenced as 87-base-pair reads. Processing in the source paper ran as follows. Across the roughly 670 repertoires, a later analysis counted tens of millions of unique TCR beta chains, roughly 11 million of which were shared by at least two donors. Raw reads were error-corrected and collapsed into unique sequences with a nearest-neighbor algorithm that merged closely related sequences to remove PCR and sequencing errors. CDR3 sequences were aligned to IMGT reference sequences to assign V, D and J gene segments. For a sequence to be retained, a match of at least six nucleotides was required to both a V gene segment and a J gene segment. A rearrangement counted as productive if the CDR3 had no stop codons and remained in frame with V and J, and every other rearrangement counted as non-productive. Following IMGT convention, CDR3 was defined as the stretch from the second conserved V-encoded cysteine up to the conserved J-encoded phenylalanine. The earlier analysis of fewer than 700 of the donors excluded sequences that lacked an unambiguous match to a single V gene segment. An earlier analysis of a few hundred of the donors classified V segments as functional when productive rearrangements were above 56.7% and as segregating when the standard deviation between donors was above 5%. To diagnose cytomegalovirus status from the catalog of TCR beta chain sequences, a statistical classification framework was built. V and J gene assignment, in a later analysis, came from comparing TCR nucleotide sequences with IMGT/GENE-DB human TR gene sequences. Using the TCRdist pipeline, a later analysis assigned CDR3 sequences along with most-parsimonious VDJ recombination scenarios. In a later analysis, every TCR beta chain was defined by the combination of its CDR3 amino acid sequence and its V-gene family, and reads without a unique V-gene family were dropped. As a way to deal with suspected cross-contamination and a sequencing artifact, a later analysis dropped over 550 nucleotide sequences that were highly shared and had low generation probability. For each public chain, a later analysis derived a clonal expansion index from normalized ranks of inferred template counts within each repertoire. In a later analysis, generation probabilities were computed using a VDJ recombination model fitted to out-of-frame rearrangements, and the results were checked against IGoR. In a later analysis, hypergeometric tests were used to score TCR-TCR, TCR-HLA and TCR-CMV co-occurrence, with a repertoire-size bias correction applied to TCR pairs. False discovery rates were estimated in a later analysis by permuting HLA or CMV assignments 20 times. In a later analysis, co-occurring TCRs were grouped using DBSCAN, with TCRdist sequence similarity added in when clustering inside HLA-allele-positive subsets. Co-occurrence clustering excluded repertoires with fewer than 30,000 or more than 120,000 public chains, plus five with anomalous nucleotide sharing. The immuneACCESS repertoire file appears here via TCRdb, limited to in-frame rearrangements. These files lack a portion of the clones; in checked studies, under half of the deficit traces to unresolved V genes, and the cause of the others is not known. That table furnishes V, J and clone size, whereas the DNA furnished D and trimming. The sample's table lists a count of about 140,000 clones. The top ten constitute 2% to 2.5% of the sample.

The sequence joins TRBV9 to TRBJ2-5; the D gene is perhaps TRBD2, from 5 matching bases. The TCR sequence derives from a woman younger than 30 in good health and CMV-seronegative. The sample taken for sequencing was PBMCs. The bases are TGTGCCAGCAGCGTAGGAGGACTCACGCAAGAGACCCAGTACTTC. Its protein reads: CASSVGGLTQETQYF.